This is a list of T cell receptor beta chains from one sample in a study of cytomegalovirus exposure and HLA in healthy donors. Only in-frame clones appear in the TCRdb table, and some are missing; sequencing was by immunoSEQ multiplex PCR. The data hold tens of thousands of clones, with around 68% observed a single time. The material sequenced was PBMCs. The receptor source for this set is a man in his forties or fifties in good health and CMV-seropositive. Each CDR3 is given with its conserved first and last residue. Each record gives: CDR3 DNA, CDR3 protein, V gene, D gene, clone size, J gene. The D gene is left open where the match is weak. Only part of the rows carry a size: once, few, many, or a class if the clone is expanded.

CDR3nt: TGTGCCAGTAGTATTGGGCCCCAGCAGTACTTC; CDR3aa: CASSIGPQQYF; v_gene: TRBV19; d_gene: .; abundance: once; j_gene: TRBJ2-7
CDR3nt: TGTGCCAGCAGCCAGTCACTAGCGGGGGGCTACAATGAGCAGTTCTTC; CDR3aa: CASSQSLAGGYNEQFF; v_gene: TRBV7-9; d_gene: TRBD2; abundance: .; j_gene: TRBJ2-1
CDR3nt: TGTGCCAGCAGCTTCGACGGGGGGCGCCAAGAGACCCAGTACTTC; CDR3aa: CASSFDGGRQETQYF; v_gene: TRBV7-9; d_gene: .; abundance: .; j_gene: TRBJ2-5
CDR3nt: TGCGCCAGCAGCTGGGCTACGGGAGGTAACTATGGCTACACCTTC; CDR3aa: CASSWATGGNYGYTF; v_gene: TRBV5-1; d_gene: .; abundance: .; j_gene: TRBJ1-2
CDR3nt: TGTGCCAGCAGAGGGAGTAGCACGGACCTAGGCCTATTTGACAATCAGCCCCAGCATTTT; CDR3aa: CASRGSSTDLGLFDNQPQHF; v_gene: TRBV27; d_gene: .; abundance: .; j_gene: TRBJ1-5
CDR3nt: TGTGCCAGCCGCCCCCAGGGGGCGTCGGACGAGCAGTACTTC; CDR3aa: CASRPQGASDEQYF; v_gene: TRBV27; d_gene: TRBD1; abundance: .; j_gene: TRBJ2-7
CDR3nt: TGTGCCAGCTCTCGTACCGGGACAGGGGGCCCAGATACGCAGTATTTT; CDR3aa: CASSRTGTGGPDTQYF; v_gene: TRBV18; d_gene: TRBD1; abundance: few; j_gene: TRBJ2-3
CDR3nt: TGTGCCAGCAGCAACGGGGGACGTCCAGATACGCAGTATTTT; CDR3aa: CASSNGGRPDTQYF; v_gene: TRBV9; d_gene: .; abundance: .; j_gene: TRBJ2-3
CDR3nt: TGTGCCAGTAGTATTACCACAGGGATTAGCAATCAGCCCCAGCATTTT; CDR3aa: CASSITTGISNQPQHF; v_gene: TRBV19; d_gene: .; abundance: .; j_gene: TRBJ1-5
CDR3nt: TGTGCCTGGGACAGGGTGGGGGAAGGCTACACCTTC; CDR3aa: CAWDRVGEGYTF; v_gene: TRBV30; d_gene: TRBD1; abundance: .; j_gene: TRBJ1-2
CDR3nt: TGTGCCAGCAGCTTGGGCAGCGGGGGGCTCCACTACGAGCAGTACTTC; CDR3aa: CASSLGSGGLHYEQYF; v_gene: TRBV13; d_gene: TRBD2; abundance: .; j_gene: TRBJ2-7
CDR3nt: TGCGCCAGCAGCCGAGACAGGACAACCGTTGCGTATGGCTACACCTTC; CDR3aa: CASSRDRTTVAYGYTF; v_gene: TRBV4-3; d_gene: .; abundance: few; j_gene: TRBJ1-2
CDR3nt: TGCGCCAGCAGCCAAGAGGTCACAGGGGTTCTTGGCTACACCTTC; CDR3aa: CASSQEVTGVLGYTF; v_gene: TRBV4-1; d_gene: TRBD1; abundance: few; j_gene: TRBJ1-2
CDR3nt: TGTGCCTCAAGGGGAGGCAGGGCCGGGGGCTACACCTTC; CDR3aa: CASRGGRAGGYTF; v_gene: TRBV19; d_gene: .; abundance: few; j_gene: TRBJ1-2
CDR3nt: TGTGCCAGCAGTTTATACGGGACAGATAATGAAAAACTGTTTTTT; CDR3aa: CASSLYGTDNEKLFF; v_gene: TRBV27; d_gene: TRBD1; abundance: .; j_gene: TRBJ1-4
CDR3nt: TGTGCCAGCATTGGGGGGGCGTACGAGCAGTACTTC; CDR3aa: CASIGGAYEQYF; v_gene: TRBV2; d_gene: .; abundance: .; j_gene: TRBJ2-7
CDR3nt: TGTGCCAGTAGTATCACAGGGGGCGGTGGCTACACCTTC; CDR3aa: CASSITGGGGYTF; v_gene: TRBV19; d_gene: TRBD1; abundance: .; j_gene: TRBJ1-2
CDR3nt: TGTGCCAGCAACCCTCGGACAGGGGGGAACATTCAGTACTTC; CDR3aa: CASNPRTGGNIQYF; v_gene: TRBV2; d_gene: TRBD1; abundance: .; j_gene: TRBJ2-4
CDR3nt: TGTGCCAGCGTCGGACATAACACTGAAGCTTTCTTT; CDR3aa: CASVGHNTEAFF; v_gene: TRBV7-9; d_gene: .; abundance: .; j_gene: TRBJ1-1
CDR3nt: TGTGCCAGCAGCGAAGGGACAGGGAACACTGAAGCTTTCTTT; CDR3aa: CASSEGTGNTEAFF; v_gene: TRBV7-9; d_gene: TRBD1; abundance: .; j_gene: TRBJ1-1
CDR3nt: TGTGCCAGCAACGACAGGGGTCACGGGGAGCTGTTTTTT; CDR3aa: CASNDRGHGELFF; v_gene: TRBV7-9; d_gene: TRBD1; abundance: .; j_gene: TRBJ2-2
CDR3nt: TGTGCCAGTAGGCCGACAGGGTCTGGAAACACCATATATTTT; CDR3aa: CASRPTGSGNTIYF; v_gene: TRBV6-5; d_gene: TRBD1; abundance: once; j_gene: TRBJ1-3
CDR3nt: TGTGCCAGCAGCCAAGACCGGAGGGACATTCAGTACTTC; CDR3aa: CASSQDRRDIQYF; v_gene: TRBV14; d_gene: .; abundance: .; j_gene: TRBJ2-4
CDR3nt: TGTGCCTGTTCCGGGACTAGCGGCACCTCTGGGGCCAACGTCCTGACTTTC; CDR3aa: CACSGTSGTSGANVLTF; v_gene: TRBV30; d_gene: TRBD2; abundance: .; j_gene: TRBJ2-6
CDR3nt: TGCGCCAGCAGCCAAGGACAGGGGGGTGGCTATGGCTACACCTTC; CDR3aa: CASSQGQGGGYGYTF; v_gene: TRBV4-1; d_gene: TRBD1; abundance: few; j_gene: TRBJ1-2
CDR3nt: TGCAGCGTTACCGGGCCAGGGGCAGCTGAAGCTTTCTTT; CDR3aa: CSVTGPGAAEAFF; v_gene: TRBV29-1; d_gene: .; abundance: few; j_gene: TRBJ1-1
CDR3nt: TGTGCCAGCAGCTTAGGTCGGGGGGACACTGAAGCTTTCTTT; CDR3aa: CASSLGRGDTEAFF; v_gene: TRBV7-2; d_gene: .; abundance: .; j_gene: TRBJ1-1
CDR3nt: TGTGCCAGCAGCGTAGACGGTCAGGGGCTATCCTACGAGCAGTACTTC; CDR3aa: CASSVDGQGLSYEQYF; v_gene: TRBV9; d_gene: .; abundance: .; j_gene: TRBJ2-7
CDR3nt: TGTGCCAGCAGCGCAGACGTCGGAGGGGTGGCTTCCGAAGCTTTCTTT; CDR3aa: CASSADVGGVASEAFF; v_gene: TRBV9; d_gene: .; abundance: .; j_gene: TRBJ1-1
CDR3nt: TGTGCCAGCAGTCTAACGACAAACTCCTACGAGCAGTACTTC; CDR3aa: CASSLTTNSYEQYF; v_gene: TRBV27; d_gene: .; abundance: .; j_gene: TRBJ2-7
CDR3nt: TGTGCCAGCCGGGCGGCGGGGGGGACCTATGGCTACACCTTC; CDR3aa: CASRAAGGTYGYTF; v_gene: TRBV28; d_gene: .; abundance: .; j_gene: TRBJ1-2
CDR3nt: TGTGCCTGGAGTGGGGGACACCCCGGAGCCCAGCATTTT; CDR3aa: CAWSGGHPGAQHF; v_gene: TRBV30; d_gene: .; abundance: .; j_gene: TRBJ1-5
CDR3nt: TGCGCCAGCAGCGGGGGACAGGGGTACAATGAGCAGTTCTTC; CDR3aa: CASSGGQGYNEQFF; v_gene: TRBV5-1; d_gene: TRBD1; abundance: .; j_gene: TRBJ2-1
CDR3nt: TGTGCCAGCAGCCAGGGTCAAACGGGAGGGGTCTATGAGCAGTTCTTC; CDR3aa: CASSQGQTGGVYEQFF; v_gene: TRBV5-4; d_gene: TRBD2; abundance: once; j_gene: TRBJ2-1
CDR3nt: TGTGCCAGCAGCCAACAGGGGGCTTACTATGAGCAGTACTTC; CDR3aa: CASSQQGAYYEQYF; v_gene: TRBV7-9; d_gene: TRBD1; abundance: once; j_gene: TRBJ2-7
CDR3nt: TGTGCCAGCAGCTCCCGGGACTCCCGCTCCTACGAGCAGTACTTC; CDR3aa: CASSSRDSRSYEQYF; v_gene: TRBV7-6; d_gene: .; abundance: few; j_gene: TRBJ2-7
CDR3nt: TGTGCCAGCAGCTTCCCTGGGACAGTAAAGGTCGAGCAGTACTTC; CDR3aa: CASSFPGTVKVEQYF; v_gene: TRBV7-2; d_gene: TRBD1; abundance: .; j_gene: TRBJ2-7
CDR3nt: TGTGCCAGTAGTATAAGGGGTGGGACTGAAGCTTTCTTT; CDR3aa: CASSIRGGTEAFF; v_gene: TRBV19; d_gene: .; abundance: .; j_gene: TRBJ1-1
CDR3nt: TGTGCCAGCAGCCGAAGCGGGGGGAACTACGAGCAGTACTTC; CDR3aa: CASSRSGGNYEQYF; v_gene: TRBV28; d_gene: TRBD2; abundance: .; j_gene: TRBJ2-7